One sample yielded the 11 T cell receptor beta chains listed below, sequenced in a study of T cells after yellow fever vaccination. TCRdb re-derived calls from the 5' RACE reads in MiXCR, one entry per CDR3 protein. In the table there are 170,000 or so distinct CDR3 sequences, approximately 6.2% of which are singletons. The source material was CD4+ T cells sorted from PBMCs, sampled on the day of the first yellow fever vaccination. Receptors were obtained from a man between 18 and 35 years old who received the YFV17D yellow fever vaccine.

This clonotype was seen ten or more times. The gene calls are TRBV12-3 or TRBV12-4 and TRBJ2-7; no firm D call. V was cut by 5 bases and J by 6 bases, with 14 bases left in between. The CDR3 has 13 residues. CDR3 region: CASSHRALSEQYF. The CDR3 region has the DNA TGTGCCAGCAGTCACCGGGCCCTCTCCGAGCAGTACTTC.

DNA for the CDR3: TGTGCCAGTTCACACCGGAACACTGAAGCTTTCTTT. Translation: CASSHRNTEAFF. The chain uses TRBV19 and TRBJ1-1, with unresolved D. CDR1 is LNHDA, CDR2 SQIVND, per germline (reference sequence). Between the trimmed V and J ends, which lost 8 bases and 1 base, there was a span of 8 bases. The length of the CDR3 is 12 residues.

This clonotype showed up just a few times. No DNA is shown, since the ends of the CDR3 on it are uncertain; the CDR3 is the one TCRdb lists. The V and J genes are TRBV5-1 and TRBJ2-7; whether TRBD1, the table's D call, matches the DNA was not checked. The CDR3 has 14 residues if both end residues are counted. Germline V gene data show CDR1 as SGHRS and CDR2 as YFSETQ. The chain's CDR3 is CASSFGPGTYEQYV.

The V gene is TRBV4-1, the J gene TRBJ1-1; 11 bases map to TRBD1. The junction had 7 bases not matched to a gene; V was cut back by 5 bases and J by 5 bases. CDR1 is MGHRA, CDR2 YSYEKL, per germline. This CDR3 comprises 15 residues. The CDR3 DNA is TGCGCCAGCAGCACGGGACAGGGGGTAGAAACTGAAGCTTTCTTT. Its translation: CASSTGQGVETEAFF.

This chain uses TRBV7-2 with TRBJ2-5, with 11 bases matching TRBD2. Germline V gene lookup returns CDR1 SGHTA and CDR2 FQGNSA. The CDR3 is 16 amino acids. J gave up 5 bases and V 5 bases, and 10 bases lay outside the gene matches. The CDR3 reads CASSPRLAGRGETQYF. As DNA, the CDR3 is TGTGCCAGCAGCCCCCGACTAGCGGGGAGGGGGGAGACCCAGTACTTC.

This clonotype was seen ten or more times. The rearrangement uses TRBV6-1 and TRBJ1-2; TRBD1 agrees at 8 bases. The CDR3 consists of 15 residues. Germline V CDR1 and CDR2: MNHNS, SASEGT. With 6 bases clipped from V and 4 bases from J, the junction kept 10 bases outside the gene matches. CDR3 sequence: CASRGPDRAIYGYTF. CDR3 nucleotide sequence: TGTGCCAGCAGGGGCCCGGACAGGGCGATCTATGGCTACACCTTC.

There are a few counts of this clonotype. The CDR3 region has the DNA TGTGCCAGCAGCCACGGGACTAGCGGGGGGCGTCAGGAGACCCAGTACTTC. This translates into CASSHGTSGGRQETQYF. V gene TRBV7-2 combines with J gene TRBJ2-5; 15 bases are shared with TRBD2. V lost 5 bases and J lost 5; bases outside the gene matches: 9. CDR1 and CDR2 from the germline V gene are SGHTA and FQGNSA. This CDR3 is 17 amino acids long. Supplemented by reference TRBV7-2 and TRBJ2-5, the full variable domain reads GAGVSQSPSNKVTEKGKDVELRCDPISGHTALYWYRQSLGQGLEFLIYFQGNSAPDKSGLPSDRFSAERTGGSVSTLTIQRTQQEDSAVYLCASSHGTSGGRQETQYFGPGTRLLVL.

This clonotype was observed many times. The chain couples TRBV7-2 to TRBJ1-4, with a tentative D call TRBD1 (6 bases). The CDR3 has 15 amino acids. Trimming took off 1 base at V and 8 bases at J, with 14 bases between the two ends. Germline lookup yields CDR1 SGHTA and CDR2 FQGNSA. The CDR3 loop reads CASSLVRGSGEKLFF. The CDR3 nucleotides read TGTGCCAGCAGCTTAGTCAGGGGATCAGGCGAAAAACTGTTTTTT.

This clonotype was found many times. V gene TRBV4-3 combines with J gene TRBJ2-7, with 8 nucleotides matching TRBD1. V shed 0 bases and J 7 bases; nucleotides not matched to a gene: 8. Germline loops: CDR1 LGHNA, CDR2 YSLEER. CDR3 length equals 15 residues. The CDR3 here is CASSQEDRVSGEQYF. As DNA, the CDR3 is TGCGCCAGCAGCCAAGAGGACAGGGTTTCGGGAGAGCAGTACTTC.

This clonotype was detected ten times or more. This chain joins TRBV6-2 or TRBV6-3 and TRBJ2-7; D not certain. Germline V gives CDR1 MNHEY, CDR2 SVGEGT. Trimming removed 2 bases at V and 7 bases at J, with 6 bases between. This CDR3 comprises 11 residues. CDR3 DNA sequence: TGTGCCAGCAGTTACGGCCGGGAGCAGTACGTC. Residues: CASSYGREQYV.

This clonotype was counted only a few times. This chain joins TRBV28 and TRBJ2-1; D possibly matches TRBD1 or TRBD2 (6 bases each). CDR3 size: 13 residues. V lost 7 bases, J lost 8 bases, and 15 bases lay in between. From germline, CDR1 is MDHEN and CDR2 SYDVKM. The CDR3 nucleotides read TGTGCCAGCACCCCAATGAGGGGGGATGAGCAGTTCTTC. Translation: CASTPMRGDEQFF.